The 22 T cell receptor beta chains presented below share a single source sample, sequenced in a study of monozygotic twins with inflammatory bowel disease (dated by TCRdb to between 2019 and 2020). The protocol used for the library was 5' RACE. These reads were obtained on an Illumina HiSeq 2500. TCRdb reprocessed the reads and provides one entry for every CDR3 protein sequence; no DNA is given. The table kept for this sample lists about 330,000 distinct CDR3 sequences. In total, the top ten clones hold around 2% of the sample. Material: blood. These receptors came from a human donor with ulcerative colitis or Crohn's disease, or a healthy co-twin of an affected twin (not recorded which).

The rearrangement links TRBV9 to TRBJ2-1; the D call from TCRdb, TRBD1, cannot be confirmed without DNA. The CDR3 contains 13 residues. The V gene's germline CDR1 is SGDLS and CDR2 YYNGEE. The CDR3 reads CASSVAPGNEQFF.

The chain carries TRBV4-3 and TRBJ1-1; there is no DNA to check the TCRdb D call of TRBD1. CDR1 is LGHNA, CDR2 YSLEER, per germline. The CDR3 consists of 14 residues. CDR3 loop: CASSQDRRGTEAFF.

This chain uses TRBV4-2 with TRBJ2-7; the TCRdb call, TRBD2, lacks DNA for checking. Germline values: CDR1 LGHNA, CDR2 YNFKEQ. The CDR3 is made up of 18 amino acids. This chain's CDR3 is CASSQTTSGKLGAYEQYF.

The chain employs TRBV20-1 and TRBJ2-7. The CDR3 is made up of 13 amino acids. In germline, CDR1 is DFQATT, CDR2 SNEGSKA (reference sequence). This chain's CDR3 is CSARDLKSYEQYF.

The rearrangement uses TRBV7-6 and TRBJ2-7; TCRdb names TRBD1, which stays unverified in the absence of DNA. Germline V CDR1 and CDR2: SGHVS, FNYEAQ. This CDR3 region has 15 residues. The CDR3 is CASSPGDGNIYEQYF.

The CDR3 protein is CASSTTSGGTYEQYF. The V gene is TRBV7-2, the J gene TRBJ2-7; the TCRdb D gene call, TRBD2, has no DNA to confirm it. This CDR3 region has 15 residues. Germline assignment: CDR1 SGHTA and CDR2 FQGNSA.

V and J are TRBV20-1 and TRBJ2-7; TCRdb names TRBD1, which stays unverified in the absence of DNA. This CDR3 has 15 amino acids. From germline, CDR1 is DFQATT and CDR2 SNEGSKA (reference sequence). The CDR3 reads CSARDGSGGSYEQYF.

This rearrangement joins TRBV7-9 to TRBJ2-1; as DNA is missing, the TRBD2 call by TCRdb cannot be tested. The CDR3 has 17 amino acids. Germline V lookup: CDR1 SEHNR, CDR2 FQNEAQ (reference sequence). This CDR3 is CASSLGSGGRSYNEQFF.

The rearrangement uses TRBV12-3 or TRBV12-4 and TRBJ2-2; TCRdb picks TRBD1, but there is no DNA to check that call. The CDR3 is 14 residues long. The CDR3 region is CASSSGQGSGELFF.

The rearrangement joins TRBV7-9 to TRBJ2-2. Germline V gene sequence: CDR1 SEHNR, CDR2 FQNEAQ (reference sequence). The CDR3 covers 14 residues. This CDR3 is CASTRGSGTGELFF.

The chain combines TRBV20-1 with TRBJ2-3; TCRdb reports TRBD2, a call that lacks DNA to check it against. There are 14 residues in the CDR3. CDR1 DFQATT and CDR2 SNEGSKA come from the germline V gene (reference sequence). The CDR3 is CSARTSGGTDTQYF.

This chain joins TRBV9 and TRBJ1-3. The CDR3 has 16 residues. Per the germline V gene, CDR1 is SGDLS and CDR2 is YYNGEE. The CDR3: CASSSYTVSSGNTIYF.

The rearrangement joins TRBV12-3 or TRBV12-4 to TRBJ2-3; TCRdb selects TRBD1, and the lack of DNA leaves this call unchecked. The CDR3 totals 15 residues. The CDR3 loop reads CASSLGGRSTDTQCF.

The chain uses TRBV5-1 and TRBJ2-3; the TCRdb call, TRBD1, lacks DNA for checking. The CDR3 covers 14 residues. Germline V gene data show CDR1 as SGHRS and CDR2 as YFSETQ. CDR3 protein: CASSPDRGTDTQYF.

This chain links TRBV20-1 with TRBJ2-1; TCRdb calls TRBD1, which cannot be checked without DNA. The CDR3 consists of 15 residues. Germline assignment: CDR1 DFQATT and CDR2 SNEGSKA (reference sequence). CDR3 loop: CSARDGTKAYNEQFF.

This sequence joins TRBV20-1 and TRBJ2-7; TCRdb lists TRBD1, though no DNA is available to test this call. Germline CDR1 DFQATT, CDR2 SNEGSKA (reference sequence). CDR3 length: 13 amino acids. CDR3 in amino acids: CSAGQTLSYEQYF.

The V call is TRBV7-2, the J call TRBJ2-5; TCRdb selects TRBD1, and the lack of DNA leaves this call unchecked. Germline CDR1 reads SGHTA; CDR2 reads FQGNSA. This CDR3 has 15 amino acids. CDR3 in amino acids: CASSIQPGTVTAQYF.

V gene TRBV29-1 combines with J gene TRBJ2-5; the TCRdb call, TRBD1, lacks DNA for checking. The length of the CDR3 is 15 residues. Germline CDR1 and CDR2: SQVTM and ANQGSEA. CDR3 in amino acids: CSVAGGQESQETQYF.

This chain joins TRBV20-1 and TRBJ1-5; TCRdb designates TRBD1, a call that cannot be tested without DNA. The length of the CDR3 is 14 residues. The germline CDR1 and CDR2 sequences are DFQATT and SNEGSKA (reference sequence). CDR3 protein: CSAPGQGLNQPQHF.

The V call is TRBV6-1, the J call TRBJ1-1; the TRBD1 assignment by TCRdb is unverifiable without DNA. This CDR3 region has 15 residues. Germline CDR1 is MNHNS and CDR2 is SASEGT. CDR3 sequence: CASSEQTGGGTEAFF.

The rearrangement links TRBV28 to TRBJ1-5. The CDR3 covers 16 residues. Germline V lookup: CDR1 MDHEN, CDR2 SYDVKM. The CDR3 here is CASNLGGARGNQPQHF. The variable domain in full, completed from reference TRBV28 and TRBJ1-5, reads DVKVTQSSRYLVKRTGEKVFLECVQDMDHENMFWYRQDPGLGLRLIYFSYDVKMKEKGDIPEGYSVSREKKERFSLILESASTNQTSMYLCASNLGGARGNQPQHFGDGTRLSIL.

The rearrangement joins TRBV7-9 to TRBJ1-1. CDR1 and CDR2 from the germline V gene are SEHNR and FQNEAQ (reference sequence). There are 13 residues in the CDR3. This CDR3 reads CASSLARAAEAFF.